This TCR beta chain was obtained from a study of T cell responses to AZD1222 COVID-19 vaccine. The CDR3 covers 12 residues. V lost 7 bases and J 4 bases, leaving 9 bases between the germline ends. Germline V CDR1 and CDR2: SGDLS, YYNGEE. TCRdb keeps only in-frame clones here, not all; method: immunoSEQ multiplex PCR. The sample includes 65,000 to 85,000 clones, 70% to 90% of them seen just once. This sequence originates from an adult who received the MenACWY meningococcal vaccine as a control. The sample was peripheral blood, taken 28 days after the second dose of the MenACWY control vaccine. V and J are TRBV9 and TRBJ1-5, with D perhaps matching TRBD1 (5 bases). CDR3 DNA sequence: TGTGCCAGCGGGCAGGGTAATCAGCCCCAGCATTTT. Protein: CASGQGNQPQHF. The variable domain in full, completed from reference TRBV9 and TRBJ1-5, reads DSGVTQTPKHLITATGQRVTLRCSPRSGDLSVYWYQQSLDQGLQFLIQYYNGEERAKGNILERFSAQQFPDLHSELNLSSLELGDSALYFCASGQGNQPQHFGDGTRLSIL.